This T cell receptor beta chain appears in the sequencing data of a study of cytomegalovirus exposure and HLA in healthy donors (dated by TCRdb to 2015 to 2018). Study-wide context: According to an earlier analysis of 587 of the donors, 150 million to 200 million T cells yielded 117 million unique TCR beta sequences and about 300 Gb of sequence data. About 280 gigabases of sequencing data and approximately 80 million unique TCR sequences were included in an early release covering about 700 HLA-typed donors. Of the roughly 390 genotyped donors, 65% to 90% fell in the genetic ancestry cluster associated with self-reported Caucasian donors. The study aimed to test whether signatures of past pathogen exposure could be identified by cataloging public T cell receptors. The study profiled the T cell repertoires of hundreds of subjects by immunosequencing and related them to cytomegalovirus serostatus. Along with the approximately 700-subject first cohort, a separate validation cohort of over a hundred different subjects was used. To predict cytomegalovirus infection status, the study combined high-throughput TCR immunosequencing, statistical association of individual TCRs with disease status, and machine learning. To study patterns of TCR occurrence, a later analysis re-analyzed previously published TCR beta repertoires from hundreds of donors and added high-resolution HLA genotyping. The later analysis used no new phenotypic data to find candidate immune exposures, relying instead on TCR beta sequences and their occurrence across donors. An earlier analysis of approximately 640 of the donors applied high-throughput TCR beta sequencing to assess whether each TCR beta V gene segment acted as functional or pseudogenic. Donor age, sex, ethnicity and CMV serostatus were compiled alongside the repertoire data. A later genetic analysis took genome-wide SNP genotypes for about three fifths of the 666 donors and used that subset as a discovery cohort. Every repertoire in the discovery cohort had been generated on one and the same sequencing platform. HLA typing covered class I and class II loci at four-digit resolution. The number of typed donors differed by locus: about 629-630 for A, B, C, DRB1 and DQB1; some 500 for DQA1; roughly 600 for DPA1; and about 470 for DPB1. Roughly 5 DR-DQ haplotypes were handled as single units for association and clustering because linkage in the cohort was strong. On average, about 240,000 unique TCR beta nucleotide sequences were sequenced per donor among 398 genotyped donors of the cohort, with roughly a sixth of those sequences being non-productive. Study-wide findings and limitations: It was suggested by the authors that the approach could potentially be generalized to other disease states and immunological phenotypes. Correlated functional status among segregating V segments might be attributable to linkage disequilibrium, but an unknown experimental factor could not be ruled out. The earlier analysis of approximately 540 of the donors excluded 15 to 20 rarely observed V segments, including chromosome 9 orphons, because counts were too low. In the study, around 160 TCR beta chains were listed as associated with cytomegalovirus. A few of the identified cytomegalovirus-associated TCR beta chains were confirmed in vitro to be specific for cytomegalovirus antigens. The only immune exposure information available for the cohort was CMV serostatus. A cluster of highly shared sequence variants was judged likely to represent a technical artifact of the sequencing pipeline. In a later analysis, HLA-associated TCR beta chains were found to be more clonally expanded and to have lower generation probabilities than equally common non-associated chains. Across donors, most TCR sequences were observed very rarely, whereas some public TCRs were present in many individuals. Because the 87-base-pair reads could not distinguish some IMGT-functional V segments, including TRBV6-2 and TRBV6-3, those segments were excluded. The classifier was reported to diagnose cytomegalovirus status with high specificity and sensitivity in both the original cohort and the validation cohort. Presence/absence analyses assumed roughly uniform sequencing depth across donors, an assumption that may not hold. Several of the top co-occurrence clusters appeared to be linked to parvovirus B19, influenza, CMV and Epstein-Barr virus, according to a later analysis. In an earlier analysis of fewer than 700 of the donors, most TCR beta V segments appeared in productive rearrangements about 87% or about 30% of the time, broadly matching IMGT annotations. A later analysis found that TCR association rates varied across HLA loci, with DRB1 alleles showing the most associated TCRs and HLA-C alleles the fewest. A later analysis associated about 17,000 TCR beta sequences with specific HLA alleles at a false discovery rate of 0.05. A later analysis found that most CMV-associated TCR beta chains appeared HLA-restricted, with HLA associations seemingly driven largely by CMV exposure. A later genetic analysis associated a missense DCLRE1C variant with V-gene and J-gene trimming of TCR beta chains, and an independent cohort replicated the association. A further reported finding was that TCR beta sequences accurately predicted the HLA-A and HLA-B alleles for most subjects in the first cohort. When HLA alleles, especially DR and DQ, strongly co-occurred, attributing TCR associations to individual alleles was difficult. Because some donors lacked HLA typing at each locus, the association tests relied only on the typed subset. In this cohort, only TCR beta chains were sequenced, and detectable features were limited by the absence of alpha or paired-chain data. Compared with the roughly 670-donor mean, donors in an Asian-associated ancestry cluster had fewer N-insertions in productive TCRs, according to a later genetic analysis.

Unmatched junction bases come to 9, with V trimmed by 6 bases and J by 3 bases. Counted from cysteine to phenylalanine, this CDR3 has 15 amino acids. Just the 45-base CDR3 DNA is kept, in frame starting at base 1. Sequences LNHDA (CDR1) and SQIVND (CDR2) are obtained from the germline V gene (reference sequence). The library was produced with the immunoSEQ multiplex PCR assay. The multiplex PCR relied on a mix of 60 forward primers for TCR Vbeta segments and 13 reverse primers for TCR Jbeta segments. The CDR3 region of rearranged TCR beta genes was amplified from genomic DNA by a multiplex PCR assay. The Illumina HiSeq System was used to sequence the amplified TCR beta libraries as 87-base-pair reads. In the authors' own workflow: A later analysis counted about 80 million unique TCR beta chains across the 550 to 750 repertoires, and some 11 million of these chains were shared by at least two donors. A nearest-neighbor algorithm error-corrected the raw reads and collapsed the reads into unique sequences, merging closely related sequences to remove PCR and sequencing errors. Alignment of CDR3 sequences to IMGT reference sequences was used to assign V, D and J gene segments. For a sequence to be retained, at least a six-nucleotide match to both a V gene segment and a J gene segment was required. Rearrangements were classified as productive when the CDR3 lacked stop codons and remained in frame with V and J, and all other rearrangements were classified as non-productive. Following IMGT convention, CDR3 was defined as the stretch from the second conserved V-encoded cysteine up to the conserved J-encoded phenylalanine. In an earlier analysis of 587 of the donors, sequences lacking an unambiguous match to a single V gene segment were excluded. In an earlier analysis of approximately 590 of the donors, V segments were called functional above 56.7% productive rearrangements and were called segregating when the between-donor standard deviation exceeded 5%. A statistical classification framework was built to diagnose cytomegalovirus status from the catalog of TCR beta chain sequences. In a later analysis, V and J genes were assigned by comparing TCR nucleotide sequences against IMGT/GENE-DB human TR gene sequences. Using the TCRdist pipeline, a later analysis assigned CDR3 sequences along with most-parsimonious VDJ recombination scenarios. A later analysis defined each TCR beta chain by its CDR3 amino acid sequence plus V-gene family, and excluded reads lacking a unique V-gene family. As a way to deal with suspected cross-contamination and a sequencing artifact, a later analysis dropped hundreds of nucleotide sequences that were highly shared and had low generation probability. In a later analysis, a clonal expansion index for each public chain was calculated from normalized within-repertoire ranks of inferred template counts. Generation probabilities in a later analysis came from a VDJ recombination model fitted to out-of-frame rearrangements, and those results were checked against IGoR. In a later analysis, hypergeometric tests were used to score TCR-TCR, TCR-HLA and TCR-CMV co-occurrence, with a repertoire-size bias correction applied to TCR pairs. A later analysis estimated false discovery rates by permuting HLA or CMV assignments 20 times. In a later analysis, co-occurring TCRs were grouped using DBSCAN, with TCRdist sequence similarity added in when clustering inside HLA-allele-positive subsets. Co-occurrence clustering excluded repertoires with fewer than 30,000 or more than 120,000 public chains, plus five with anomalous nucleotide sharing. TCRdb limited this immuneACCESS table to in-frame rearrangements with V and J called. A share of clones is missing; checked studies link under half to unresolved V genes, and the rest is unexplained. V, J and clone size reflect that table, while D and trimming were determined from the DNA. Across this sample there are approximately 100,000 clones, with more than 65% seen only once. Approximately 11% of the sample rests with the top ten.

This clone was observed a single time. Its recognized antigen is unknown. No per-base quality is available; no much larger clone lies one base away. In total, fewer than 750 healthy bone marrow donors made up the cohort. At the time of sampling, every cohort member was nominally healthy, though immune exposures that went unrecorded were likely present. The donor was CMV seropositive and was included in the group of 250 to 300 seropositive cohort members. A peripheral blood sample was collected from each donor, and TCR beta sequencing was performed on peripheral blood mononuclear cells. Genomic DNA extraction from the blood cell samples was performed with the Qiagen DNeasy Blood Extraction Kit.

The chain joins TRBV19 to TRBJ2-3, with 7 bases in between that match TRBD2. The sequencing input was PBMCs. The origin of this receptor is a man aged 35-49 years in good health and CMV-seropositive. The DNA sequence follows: TGTGCCAGTAGCACCGATCGGGGGGAAACAGATACGCAGTATTTT. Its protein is CASSTDRGETDTQYF.